These 23 T cell receptor beta chains were all obtained from the same sample, sequenced in a study of T cell repertoires in cytomegalovirus infection. TCRdb analysed the reads with MiXCR anew, one entry per CDR3 protein. The sample lists approximately 340,000 distinct CDR3 sequences; about 28% were seen once. No antigen is known for these receptors. The specimen comprised cultured PBMCs, sampled from culture after CMV antigen stimulation. Receptor source: a human donor in good health (CMV status not recorded). Some clones in this sample may be carry-over from other donors' samples.

This clonotype has more than one count but fewer than ten. This chain connects TRBV7-8 to TRBJ1-1, with D possibly TRBD1 on 6 matching bases. Germline V gives CDR1 SGHVS, CDR2 FQNEAQ. Trimming removed 7 bases from V and 6 bases from J, with 21 bases in between. The CDR3 runs 15 residues. CDR3 loop: CASKNVHTQGPEAFF. The CDR3 DNA is TGTGCCAGCAAGAACGTCCATACCCAGGGGCCTGAAGCTTTCTTT.

This clonotype was seen a handful of times. V is TRBV27 and J is TRBJ1-1; tentatively, D is TRBD1 (5 bases). CDR3 length: 15 residues. Trimming removed 3 bases from V and 2 bases from J, with 13 bases in between. Per germline, CDR1 MNHEY and CDR2 SMNVEV (reference sequence). The CDR3 spells CASSFSPGLNTEAFF. In DNA, the CDR3 is TGTGCCAGCAGTTTTAGCCCGGGACTTAACACTGAAGCTTTCTTT.

This clonotype turned up a few times. This chain joins TRBV12-3 or TRBV12-4 and TRBJ2-1; 7 positions match TRBD1. With 6 bases clipped from V and 4 bases from J, the junction kept 12 bases outside the gene matches. This CDR3 is built from 16 residues. As DNA, the CDR3 is TGTGCCAGCAGGCTGGAAGGGGGCGGCCGATACAATGAGCAGTTCTTC. As protein: CASRLEGGGRYNEQFF.

Ten or more counts support this clonotype. This chain links TRBV4-1 with TRBJ2-5; D assignment may be TRBD1 or TRBD2 (5 bases each). CDR1 and CDR2 from the germline V gene are MGHRA and YSYEKL. The CDR3 sequence is 19 residues long. The V and J ends lost 4 bases and 4 bases respectively, with 28 bases between them. The CDR3 DNA is TGCGCCAGCAGCCTCCCCTCAGGGACGGCTCGAAAAGGAGGAGAGACCCAGTACTTC. It yields the protein CASSLPSGTARKGGETQYF.

V gene TRBV28 combines with J gene TRBJ2-7; D unresolved. This CDR3 is 11 amino acids long. Trimming cost V 5 bases and J 3 bases, with 5 bases left between them. Germline V gene lookup returns CDR1 MDHEN and CDR2 SYDVKM. As DNA, the CDR3 is TGTGCCAGCAGTGTCATCTACGAGCAGTACTTC. This translates into CASSVIYEQYF.

This clonotype was seen a handful of times. The chain links TRBV6-1 to TRBJ1-2; TRBD1 agrees at 8 bases. The CDR3 length is 14 residues. V was pared by 4 bases and J by 4 bases, with 5 bases of the junction left unmatched. Germline CDR1 and CDR2: MNHNS and SASEGT. CDR3 bases: TGTGCCAGCAGTGTCGACAGGGGACCCTATGGCTACACCTTC. Translating gives CASSVDRGPYGYTF.

V gene TRBV18 combines with J gene TRBJ1-1, with 7 bases identical to TRBD1. This CDR3 has 15 residues. J gave up 0 bases and V 3 bases, and 4 bases lay outside the gene matches. In germline, CDR1 is KGHSH, CDR2 LQKENI. The CDR3 spells CASSPEGAVNTEAFF. The CDR3 DNA reads TGTGCCAGCTCACCGGAGGGGGCGGTGAACACTGAAGCTTTCTTT. Filled out from reference TRBV18 and TRBJ1-1, the complete variable domain reads NAGVMQNPRHLVRRRGQEARLRCSPMKGHSHVYWYRQLPEEGLKFMVYLQKENIIDESGMPKERFSAEFPKEGPSILRIQQVVRGDSAAYFCASSPEGAVNTEAFFGQGTRLTVV.

V is TRBV7-9 and J is TRBJ1-5; 8 bases line up with TRBD1. This CDR3 spans 16 amino acids. V gave up 3 bases and J gave up 1 base; unmatched junction bases: 5. The V gene's germline CDR1 is SEHNR and CDR2 FQNEAQ (reference sequence). The CDR3 loop is CASSFGQGGSNQPQHF. The CDR3 region has the DNA TGTGCCAGCAGCTTCGGACAGGGAGGGAGCAATCAGCCCCAGCATTTT.

The rearrangement joins TRBV7-6 to TRBJ2-7, with D unclear. Trimming cost V 3 bases and J 4 bases, with 7 bases left between them. The CDR3 loop spans 12 amino acids. Germline V lookup: CDR1 SGHVS, CDR2 FNYEAQ. The CDR3: CASSFKSYEQYF. CDR3 nucleotide sequence: TGTGCCAGCAGCTTCAAGAGTTACGAGCAGTACTTC.

This clonotype was picked up a small number of times. The chain employs TRBV12-3 or TRBV12-4 and TRBJ2-1; a possible D gene is TRBD2 (5 bases). The V end lost 7 bases, the J end lost 9 bases, and 19 bases lay between the germline ends. The CDR3 runs to 14 residues. The CDR3 region has the DNA TGTGCCAGCACCCATGGTGGGATTCGGGGTGAGCAGTTCTTC. Translation gives CASTHGGIRGEQFF.

The chain has TRBV6-1 and TRBJ2-1; possibly TRBD2 for D (6 bases). CDR3 length: 15 amino acids. CDR1 and CDR2 from the germline V gene are MNHNS and SASEGT. The germline V and J ends were trimmed by 2 bases and 5 bases, with 13 bases remaining between them. CDR3 region: CASSEWRGRDNEQFF. The CDR3 bases are TGTGCCAGCAGTGAATGGAGGGGCCGCGACAATGAGCAGTTCTTC.

The J gene is TRBJ1-5, the V gene TRBV28, with 7 nucleotides matching TRBD1. The V gene's germline CDR1 is MDHEN and CDR2 SYDVKM. The V segment lost 5 bases and the J segment 0 bases; nucleotides outside the gene matches: 13. The CDR3 is 18 residues long. CDR3 coding DNA: TGTGCCAGCAGTCCGATCCGGGACAGACGATATAGCAATCAGCCCCAGCATTTT. Translation gives CASSPIRDRRYSNQPQHF.

CDR3 bases: TGTGCCAGCAGCTTGGGACTAGTCCCCTTGTACGAGACCCAGTACTTC. Its protein is CASSLGLVPLYETQYF. The rearrangement joins TRBV7-6 to TRBJ2-5; 8 bases match TRBD2. This CDR3 contains 16 residues. Looked up from germline, CDR1 is SGHVS and CDR2 is FNYEAQ. The trim removed 3 bases at V and 5 bases at J, leaving 11 bases unmatched.

This clonotype appeared many times. The chain employs TRBV20-1 and TRBJ2-1; D perhaps matches TRBD1 (6 bases). The CDR3 is 15 residues long. Trimming took 3 bases from V and 2 from J, leaving 14 bases between them. Germline V gene sequence: CDR1 DFQATT, CDR2 SNEGSKA (reference sequence). This CDR3 is CSARGVGAAYNEQFF. CDR3 DNA sequence: TGCAGTGCTAGGGGTGTGGGGGCTGCCTACAATGAGCAGTTCTTC.

The table lists this clonotype with many counts. The V call is TRBV7-2, the J call TRBJ2-5, with D uncertain. Germline lookup yields CDR1 SGHTA and CDR2 FQGNSA. V gave up 2 bases and J gave up 0 bases, with 7 bases separating them. The CDR3 runs 14 residues. Here the CDR3 reads CASSLRRNQETQYF. In DNA, the CDR3 is TGTGCCAGCAGCTTAAGGCGGAACCAAGAGACCCAGTACTTC.

This rearrangement joins TRBV20-1 to TRBJ2-7; 7 nucleotides match TRBD2. The CDR3 has 13 amino acids. J was trimmed by 1 base and V by 3 bases; bases with no gene match: 3. Germline V lookup: CDR1 DFQATT, CDR2 SNEGSKA (reference sequence). CDR3 sequence: CSASPGGSYEQYF. As DNA, the CDR3 is TGCAGTGCTAGTCCCGGGGGGTCCTACGAGCAGTACTTC.

The V gene is TRBV29-1, the J gene TRBJ1-2; D remains unclear. The CDR3 is made up of 11 amino acids. The germline CDR1 and CDR2 sequences are SQVTM and ANQGSEA. V was clipped by 2 bases and J by 7 bases, with 8 bases between them. The CDR3 region is CSVETLGGYTF. CDR3 coding DNA: TGCAGCGTTGAAACCTTGGGTGGCTACACCTTC. Supplemented by reference TRBV29-1 and TRBJ1-2, the full variable domain reads SAVISQKPSRDICQRGTSLTIQCQVDSQVTMMFWYRQQPGQSLTLIATANQGSEATYESGFVIDKFPISRPNLTFSTLTVSNMSPEDSSIYLCSVETLGGYTFGSGTRLTVV.

This clonotype was detected ten times or more. The chain combines TRBV7-2 with TRBJ2-1, with D perhaps matching TRBD2 (6 bases). Germline V gene data show CDR1 as SGHTA and CDR2 as FQGNSA. The germline V and J ends were trimmed by 5 bases and 0 bases, with 26 bases remaining between them. This CDR3 is built from 20 residues. The CDR3 sequence is CASSTTLARHTLSSYNEQFF. The CDR3, as DNA: TGTGCCAGCAGCACCACACTAGCTCGTCATACCTTGAGCTCCTACAATGAGCAGTTCTTC.

CDR3 DNA sequence: TGTGCCAGTAGTAAGACTCCCCCGGGCACCGGGGAGCTGTTTTTT. Translating gives CASSKTPPGTGELFF. The chain joins TRBV19 to TRBJ2-2; D call uncertain. Germline loops: CDR1 LNHDA, CDR2 SQIVND (reference sequence). V lost 4 bases and J lost 4, with 13 bases in between. The CDR3 spans 15 residues.

The chain links TRBV19 to TRBJ2-2; unclear D gene. This CDR3 region has 12 residues. The germline CDR1 and CDR2 sequences are LNHDA and SQIVND (reference sequence). With 5 bases removed from V and 5 bases from J, the gap between germline ends came to 6 bases. The CDR3 DNA reads as TGTGCCAGTAGTGGGGAAACCGGGGAGCTGTTTTTT. Protein product: CASSGETGELFF.

The chain uses TRBV27 and TRBJ1-1; 7 bases line up with TRBD1. Germline V gives CDR1 MNHEY, CDR2 SMNVEV (reference sequence). The CDR3 runs to 14 residues. V was clipped by 3 bases and J by 4 bases; unmatched bases: 5. Written as DNA, the CDR3 is TGTGCCAGCAGTTTTACAGGGGTGGGCACTGAAGCTTTCTTT. Its protein product is CASSFTGVGTEAFF.

In this sample, this clonotype turned up many times. The chain uses TRBV28 and TRBJ1-1; D perhaps matches TRBD1 (6 bases). The V gene's germline CDR1 is MDHEN and CDR2 SYDVKM. There are 15 residues in the CDR3. Trimming cost V 3 bases and J 0 bases, with 11 bases left between them. The CDR3 here is CASSFWDKLNTEAFF. CDR3 sequence (DNA): TGTGCCAGCAGTTTTTGGGACAAATTGAACACTGAAGCTTTCTTT.

This clonotype was counted only a few times. V and J are TRBV3-1 and TRBJ1-4; no clear D. This CDR3 contains 14 residues. Germline V gives CDR1 LGHDT, CDR2 YNNKEL (reference sequence). V was clipped by 4 bases and J by 3 bases, with 9 bases between them. CDR3 sequence (DNA): TGTGCCAGCAGCCTAACACAATCTAATGAAAAACTGTTTTTT. Translated, it gives CASSLTQSNEKLFF.